A selection of T cell receptor beta chains follows, all from one sample in a study of blood T cell repertoires in COVID-19. Assay: immunoSEQ multiplex PCR; the TCRdb copy retains only in-frame clones and omits some. The sample shows about 240,000 clones, around 85% of them seen only once. The sequencing input was PBMCs or T cells enriched from blood (not recorded which). The receptors come from a woman aged 40 to 50 with acute COVID-19. CDR3s include the opening cysteine and the closing phenylalanine or tryptophan. The D gene is left open where the match is weak. Only some rows state a clone size, as once, few, many or a class for expanded clones.

v_call	j_call	cdr3_length	d_call	clone_size	cdr3_nt	cdr3_aa
TRBV7-8	TRBJ2-1	17	TRBD2	.	TGTGCCAGCAGCCGCCTTACTAGCGCCCCTATATCGGATGAGCAGTTCTTC	CASSRLTSAPISDEQFF
TRBV27	TRBJ2-1	14	.	.	TGTGCCAGCAGTTTTGGTCAGGGTCTTGGTGGGCAGTTCTTC	CASSFGQGLGGQFF
TRBV4-1	TRBJ2-1	19	TRBD1	.	TGCGCCAGCAGCCAGCCCCGCTTGGCGGACAGGGCAATATACAATGAGCAGTTCTTC	CASSQPRLADRAIYNEQFF
TRBV29-1	TRBJ1-2	12	TRBD1	.	TGCAGCGCCCAGGGACAGAACTATGGCTACACCTTC	CSAQGQNYGYTF
TRBV7-6	TRBJ2-7	16	.	.	TGTGCCAGCAGCTTAGTTGACTCGGGAGACTCCTACGAGCAGTACTTC	CASSLVDSGDSYEQYF
TRBV5-1	TRBJ2-2	13	TRBD2	.	TGCGCCAGCAGCCTAGCGGTCACCGGGGAGCTGTTTTTT	CASSLAVTGELFF
TRBV9	TRBJ2-2	18	TRBD2	.	TGTGCCAGCAGCACGAGGACTAGCGGGAGGGACAACACCGGGGAGCTGTTTTTT	CASSTRTSGRDNTGELFF
TRBV12-3/TRBV12-4	TRBJ2-1	13	.	.	TGTGCCAGCAGGTTAAGCGGGTACAATGAGCAGTTCTTC	CASRLSGYNEQFF
TRBV2	TRBJ1-2	13	TRBD1	.	TGTGCCAGCACGACGGGACAGCTTTTTCGCTACACCTTC	CASTTGQLFRYTF
TRBV27	TRBJ2-7	15	TRBD2	few	TGTGCCAGCAGTTTTGGGACTAGCGGTACCTACGAGCAGTACTTC	CASSFGTSGTYEQYF
TRBV24-1	TRBJ2-1	15	TRBD2	many	TGTGCCACCAGTGCTCGGGGGGTTAATATGGATGAGCAGTTCTTC	CATSARGVNMDEQFF
TRBV2	TRBJ2-7	13	TRBD1	few	TGTGCCAGTCTCGGCCGGGACAGGGACGAGCAGTACTTC	CASLGRDRDEQYF
TRBV5-4	TRBJ1-1	14	.	.	TGTGCCAGCAGCTTGGCCAGGTCGAACACTGAAGCTTTCTTT	CASSLARSNTEAFF
TRBV7-8	TRBJ2-1	15	TRBD2	.	TGTGCCAGCAGCACTTTAGCGGGAGCCTACAATGAGCAGTTCTTC	CASSTLAGAYNEQFF
TRBV28	TRBJ1-2	11	TRBD1	.	TGTGCCACCACCTCAGGGGGTGGCTACACCTTC	CATTSGGGYTF
TRBV7-9	TRBJ1-6	15	TRBD1	.	TGTGCCAGCTCGATGGGGACAGGTGCTAATTCACCCCTCCACTTT	CASSMGTGANSPLHF
TRBV28	TRBJ2-2	14	TRBD1	.	TGTGCCAGCAGTTCGGGACAGCGCACCGGGGAGCTGTTTTTT	CASSSGQRTGELFF
TRBV11-3	TRBJ2-5	14	TRBD1	.	TGTGCCAGCAGCTTTGGACAGGTCTTCGAGACCCAGTACTTC	CASSFGQVFETQYF
TRBV5-1	TRBJ1-2	15	TRBD1	.	TGCGCCAGCAGCACGTCGGACAGGGGGAACTATGGCTACACCTTC	CASSTSDRGNYGYTF
TRBV6-1	TRBJ2-7	13	.	.	TGTGCCAGCAGTGAGGGACTCTTCTACGAGCAGTACTTC	CASSEGLFYEQYF
TRBV6-1	TRBJ1-2	14	.	few	TGTGCCAGCAGTGAAGTCCAGGGCAACTATGGCTACACCTTC	CASSEVQGNYGYTF
TRBV14	TRBJ1-4	15	.	.	TGTGCCAGCAGCCAAGATTGGAGTAGTAATGAAAAACTGTTTTTT	CASSQDWSSNEKLFF
TRBV5-1	TRBJ2-1	14	TRBD2	.	TGCGCCAGCAGCGCAGGACTAGCGGGAGGCGAACAGTTCTTC	CASSAGLAGGEQFF
TRBV7-2	TRBJ2-7	15	TRBD2	.	TGTGCCAGCAGCGCCACTAGCGGCACAACCTACGAGCAGTACTTC	CASSATSGTTYEQYF
TRBV11-3	TRBJ2-3	16	TRBD2	.	TGTGCCAGCAGCTTACGACAGCGGGAGGGCGGAGATACGCAGTATTTT	CASSLRQREGGDTQYF
TRBV10-3	TRBJ2-7	13	TRBD1	.	TGTGCCATCAGGCGGGACAGGGCACACGAGCAGTACTTC	CAIRRDRAHEQYF